This is a list of T cell receptor beta chains from one sample in a study of radiotherapy plus CTLA-4 blockade in lung cancer. The table came from immunoSEQ multiplex PCR; TCRdb's copy has only in-frame clones and leaves some out. There are approximately 110,000 clones in the sample; roughly four fifths occur only once, and roughly 3.5% lies in the top ten. Material: peripheral blood, obtained from a patient treated with radiotherapy plus ipilimumab. Receptors were obtained from a human donor with non-small cell lung cancer that progressed on radiotherapy plus ipilimumab. Some clones in this sample may be carry-over from other donors' samples. The CDR3 runs from the conserved cysteine through the conserved F or W. D genes are given only for firm matches. Size is stated for part of the rows, as once, few or many counts, or as a class when the clone is expanded.

>NA|TRBV5-1|TRBJ1-1|NA
TGCGCCAGCAGCCCTTGGGAGGGTGTGAACACTGAAGCTTTCTTT
CASSPWEGVNTEAFF
>TRBD1|TRBV11-1|TRBJ1-2|NA
TGTGCCAGCAGCCCAAAGACAGGGGTCGTTAACTATGGCTACACCTTC
CASSPKTGVVNYGYTF
>TRBD2|TRBV13|TRBJ2-7|once
TGTGCCAGCAGCTCCCGAGGGAGCGGGGGGGGTACGGCGCTCGAGCAGTACTTC
CASSSRGSGGGTALEQYF
>NA|TRBV29-1|TRBJ1-5|NA
TGCAGCGTTGTTGTTCCGAATTCCGTCAATCAGCCCCAGCATTTT
CSVVVPNSVNQPQHF
>NA|TRBV7-2|TRBJ2-3|NA
TGTGCCAGCAGCCCTCACTCCGTCACAGATACGCAGTATTTT
CASSPHSVTDTQYF
>NA|TRBV4-3|TRBJ2-5|NA
TGCGCCAGCAGCCAAGATCCAGGGAGAGAGACCCAGTACTTC
CASSQDPGRETQYF
>NA|TRBV11-2|TRBJ2-3|once
TGTGCCAGCAGCTTAGTTTGGTCCGGTGGGGGGGCAGGTGATACGCAGTATTTT
CASSLVWSGGGAGDTQYF
>TRBD2|TRBV5-1|TRBJ2-1|NA
TGCGCCAGCAGCTTGGTCCTATCAGATAGCGGGGGGGTACATGAGCAGTTCTTC
CASSLVLSDSGGVHEQFF
>NA|TRBV21-1|TRBJ2-7|NA
TGTGCCACCCCGGCGGGGGACAGGGGTTACGAGCAGTACTTC
CATPAGDRGYEQYF
>NA|TRBV18|TRBJ2-3|NA
TGTGCCAGCTCACCCAGGGAGACAGATACGCAGTATTTT
CASSPRETDTQYF
>TRBD2|TRBV9|TRBJ2-5|NA
TGTGCCAGCGCACCCCGGACTAGCGGGGAAGAGACCCAGTACTTC
CASAPRTSGEETQYF
>NA|TRBV5-1|TRBJ1-6|NA
TGCGCCAGCAGCCCCACGCACGAAGCGAGGGGGTCACCCCCCCACTTT
CASSPTHEARGSPPHF
>TRBD1|TRBV11-2|TRBJ1-1|NA
TGTGCCAGCAGCTCCGACAGGGGGGCCACTGAAGCTTTCTTT
CASSSDRGATEAFF
>NA|TRBV5-1|TRBJ2-1|NA
TGCGCCAGCAGCTTCTCACCGTACGGCCACGTTGATGAGCAGTTCTTC
CASSFSPYGHVDEQFF
>TRBD1|TRBV27|TRBJ2-5|NA
TGTGCCAGCAGTTCCTCTCAATACCGGCACGAGACAGGGGATGGGGGAGAGACCCAGTACTTC
CASSSSQYRHETGDGGETQYF
>NA|TRBV10-2|TRBJ2-1|NA
TGCGCCAGCAGTCCCGGGCCCTACAATGAGCAGTTCTTC
CASSPGPYNEQFF
>TRBD2|TRBV7-6|TRBJ2-2|NA
TGTGCCAGCAGCCGGCCAGCGGGGGGCCCCGCCGGGGAGCTGTTTTTT
CASSRPAGGPAGELFF
>NA|TRBV7-2|TRBJ1-5|NA
TGTGCCAGCAGCGTAAGCACCCAATATGGGGGGTCCCAGCATTTT
CASSVSTQYGGSQHF
>TRBD2|TRBV7-9|TRBJ2-3|NA
TGTGCCAGCAGCCCAACCACTAGCGGATGGACAGATACGCAGTATTTT
CASSPTTSGWTDTQYF